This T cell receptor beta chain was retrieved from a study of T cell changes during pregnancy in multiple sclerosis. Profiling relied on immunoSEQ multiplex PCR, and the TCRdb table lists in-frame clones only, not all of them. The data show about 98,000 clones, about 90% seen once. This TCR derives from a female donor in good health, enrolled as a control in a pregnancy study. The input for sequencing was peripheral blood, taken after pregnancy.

The CDR3 loop reads CASSLVSSGPEQYF. The CDR3 nucleotides read TGCGCCAGCAGCTTGGTGTCCTCAGGCCCCGAGCAGTACTTC. V is TRBV5-1 and J is TRBJ2-7; D ambiguous. This CDR3 is built from 14 residues. The V end lost 0 bases, the J end lost 6 bases, and 13 bases lay between the germline ends. Germline assignment: CDR1 SGHRS and CDR2 YFSETQ.